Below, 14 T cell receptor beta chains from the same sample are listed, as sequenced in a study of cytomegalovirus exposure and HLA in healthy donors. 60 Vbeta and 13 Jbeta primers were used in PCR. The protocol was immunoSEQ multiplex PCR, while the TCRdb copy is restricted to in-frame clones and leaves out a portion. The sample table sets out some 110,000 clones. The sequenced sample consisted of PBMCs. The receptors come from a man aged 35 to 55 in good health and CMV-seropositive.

CDR3 coding DNA: TGTGCCAGCAGCACGCGGGAGATCTTTTATAATGAGCAGTTCTTC. Amino acid sequence: CASSTREIFYNEQFF. V gene TRBV7-8 combines with J gene TRBJ2-1, with 7 nucleotides matching TRBD2. The germline V gene has CDR1 SGHVS and CDR2 FQNEAQ. V was pared by 5 bases and J by 7 bases, with 11 bases of the junction left unmatched. The CDR3 is 15 residues long.

The CDR3 spells CASSQGYSGSYNSPLHF. In DNA form, the CDR3 reads TGCGCCAGCAGCCAAGGGTACTCAGGCTCCTATAATTCACCCCTCCACTTT. This chain links TRBV4-1 with TRBJ1-6; D is ambiguous. In germline, CDR1 is MGHRA, CDR2 YSYEKL. The germline V and J ends were trimmed by 1 base and 0 bases, with 10 bases remaining between them. This CDR3 region has 17 residues.

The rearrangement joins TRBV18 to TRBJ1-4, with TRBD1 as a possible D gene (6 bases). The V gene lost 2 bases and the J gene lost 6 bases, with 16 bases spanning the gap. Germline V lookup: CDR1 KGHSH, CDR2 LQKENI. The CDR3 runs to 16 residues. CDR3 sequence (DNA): TGTGCCAGCTCACCAACCACAGGGATCCTCTATGAAAAACTGTTTTTT. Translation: CASSPTTGILYEKLFF. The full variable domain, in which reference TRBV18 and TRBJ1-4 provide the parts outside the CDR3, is NAGVMQNPRHLVRRRGQEARLRCSPMKGHSHVYWYRQLPEEGLKFMVYLQKENIIDESGMPKERFSAEFPKEGPSILRIQQVVRGDSAAYFCASSPTTGILYEKLFFGSGTQLSVL.

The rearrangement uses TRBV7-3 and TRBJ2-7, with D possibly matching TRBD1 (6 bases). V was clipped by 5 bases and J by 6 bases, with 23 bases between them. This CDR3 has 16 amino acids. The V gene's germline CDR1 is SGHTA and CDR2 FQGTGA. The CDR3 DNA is TGTGCCAGCAGCCTAAATGGGGGCGGCAGGCTATCCGAGCAGTACTTC. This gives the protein CASSLNGGGRLSEQYF.

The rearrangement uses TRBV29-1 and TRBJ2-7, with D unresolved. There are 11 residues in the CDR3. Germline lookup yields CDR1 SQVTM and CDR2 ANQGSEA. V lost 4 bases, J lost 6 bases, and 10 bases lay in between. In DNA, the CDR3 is TGCAGCGTTGTTTCAGGTGGCGAGCAGTACTTC. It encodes CSVVSGGEQYF.

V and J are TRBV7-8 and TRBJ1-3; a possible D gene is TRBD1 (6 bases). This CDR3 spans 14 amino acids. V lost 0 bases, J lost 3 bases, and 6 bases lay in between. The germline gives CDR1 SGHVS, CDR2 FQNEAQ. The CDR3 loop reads CASSLAGGGNTIYF. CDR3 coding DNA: TGTGCCAGCAGCTTAGCAGGGGGTGGAAACACCATATATTTT. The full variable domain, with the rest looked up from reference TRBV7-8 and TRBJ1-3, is GAGVSQSPRYKVAKRGQDVALRCDPISGHVSLFWYQQALGQGPEFLTYFQNEAQLDKSGLPSDRFFAERPEGSVSTLKIQRTQQEDSAVYLCASSLAGGGNTIYFGEGSWLTVV.

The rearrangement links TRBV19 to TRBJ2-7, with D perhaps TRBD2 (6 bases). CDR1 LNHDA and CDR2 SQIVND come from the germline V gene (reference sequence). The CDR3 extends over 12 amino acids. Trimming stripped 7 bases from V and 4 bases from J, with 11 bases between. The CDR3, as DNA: TGTGCCAGTACCGGGAGTCATTACGAGCAGTACTTC. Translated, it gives CASTGSHYEQYF.

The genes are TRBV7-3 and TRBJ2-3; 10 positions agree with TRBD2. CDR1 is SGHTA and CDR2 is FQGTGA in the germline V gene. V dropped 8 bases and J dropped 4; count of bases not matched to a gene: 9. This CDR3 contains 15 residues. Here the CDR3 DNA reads TGTGCCAGCTGCCCCAGCGGGAGGGCCCCAGATACGCAGTATTTT. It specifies CASCPSGRAPDTQYF.

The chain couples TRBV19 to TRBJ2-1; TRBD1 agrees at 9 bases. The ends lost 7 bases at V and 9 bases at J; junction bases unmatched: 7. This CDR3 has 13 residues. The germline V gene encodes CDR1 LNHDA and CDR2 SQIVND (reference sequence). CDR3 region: CASMTDRGSEQFF. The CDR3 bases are TGTGCCAGTATGACGGACAGGGGAAGTGAGCAGTTCTTC. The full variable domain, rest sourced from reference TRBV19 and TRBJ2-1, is DGGITQSPKYLFRKEGQNVTLSCEQNLNHDAMYWYRQDPGQGLRLIYYSQIVNDFQKGDIAEGYSVSREKKESFPLTVTSAQKNPTAFYLCASMTDRGSEQFFGPGTRLTVL.

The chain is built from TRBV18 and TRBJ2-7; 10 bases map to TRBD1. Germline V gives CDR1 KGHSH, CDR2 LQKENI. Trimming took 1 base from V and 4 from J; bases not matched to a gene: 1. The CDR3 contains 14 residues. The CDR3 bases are TGTGCCAGCTCACCACGGGACAGGGGATACGAGCAGTACTTC. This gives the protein CASSPRDRGYEQYF.

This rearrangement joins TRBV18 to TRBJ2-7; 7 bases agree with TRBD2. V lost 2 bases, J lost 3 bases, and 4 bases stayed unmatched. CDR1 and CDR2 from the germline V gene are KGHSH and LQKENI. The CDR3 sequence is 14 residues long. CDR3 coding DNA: TGTGCCAGCTCACCAATGGGAGGGGACTACGAGCAGTACTTC. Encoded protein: CASSPMGGDYEQYF.

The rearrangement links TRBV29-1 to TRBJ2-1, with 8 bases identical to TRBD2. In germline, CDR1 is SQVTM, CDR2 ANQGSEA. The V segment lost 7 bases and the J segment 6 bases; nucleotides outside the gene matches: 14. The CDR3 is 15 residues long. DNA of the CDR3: TGCAGCGCCCTCCCGGGGGGGGCGCCGATCAATGAGCAGTTCTTC. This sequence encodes CSALPGGAPINEQFF.

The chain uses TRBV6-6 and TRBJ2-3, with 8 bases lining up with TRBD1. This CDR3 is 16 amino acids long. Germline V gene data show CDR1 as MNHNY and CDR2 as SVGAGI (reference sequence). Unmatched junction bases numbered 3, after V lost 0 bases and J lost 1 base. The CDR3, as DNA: TGTGCCAGCAGTTACTCTCTGACAGGGGGCACAGATACGCAGTATTTT. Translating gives CASSYSLTGGTDTQYF.

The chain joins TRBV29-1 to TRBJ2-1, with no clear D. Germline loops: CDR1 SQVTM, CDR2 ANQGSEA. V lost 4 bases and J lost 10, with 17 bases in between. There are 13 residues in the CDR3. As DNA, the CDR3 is TGCAGCGTTGGGGCAGGCCGTCGGTTGGAGCAGTTCTTC. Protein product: CSVGAGRRLEQFF.